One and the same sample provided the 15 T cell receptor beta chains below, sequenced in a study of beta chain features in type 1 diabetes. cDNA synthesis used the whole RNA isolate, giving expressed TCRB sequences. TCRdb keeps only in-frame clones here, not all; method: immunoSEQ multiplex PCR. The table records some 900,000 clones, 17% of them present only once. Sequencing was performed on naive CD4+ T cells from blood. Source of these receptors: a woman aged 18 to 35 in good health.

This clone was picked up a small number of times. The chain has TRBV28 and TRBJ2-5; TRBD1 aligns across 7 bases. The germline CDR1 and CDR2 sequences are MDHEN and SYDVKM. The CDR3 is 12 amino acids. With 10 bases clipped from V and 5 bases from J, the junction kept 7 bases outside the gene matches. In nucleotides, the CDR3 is TGTGCCACGAGCACAGGGGTGGAGACCCAGTACTTC. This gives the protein CATSTGVETQYF. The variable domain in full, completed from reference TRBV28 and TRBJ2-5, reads DVKVTQSSRYLVKRTGEKVFLECVQDMDHENMFWYRQDPGLGLRLIYFSYDVKMKEKGDIPEGYSVSREKKERFSLILESASTNQTSMYLCATSTGVETQYFGPGTRLLVL.

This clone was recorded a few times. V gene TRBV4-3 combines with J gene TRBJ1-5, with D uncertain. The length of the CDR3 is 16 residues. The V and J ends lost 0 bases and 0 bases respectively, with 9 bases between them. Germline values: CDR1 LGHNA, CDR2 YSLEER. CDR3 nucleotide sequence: TGCGCCAGCAGCCAAGATCGAGTGGGTAGCAATCAGCCCCAGCATTTT. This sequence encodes CASSQDRVGSNQPQHF.

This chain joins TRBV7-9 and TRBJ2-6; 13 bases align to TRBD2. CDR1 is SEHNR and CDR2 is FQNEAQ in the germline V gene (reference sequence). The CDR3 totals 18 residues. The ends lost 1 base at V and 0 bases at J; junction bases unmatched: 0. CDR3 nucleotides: TGTGCCAGCAGCTTAGGGACTAGCGGGAGCTCTGGGGCCAACGTCCTGACTTTC. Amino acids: CASSLGTSGSSGANVLTF.

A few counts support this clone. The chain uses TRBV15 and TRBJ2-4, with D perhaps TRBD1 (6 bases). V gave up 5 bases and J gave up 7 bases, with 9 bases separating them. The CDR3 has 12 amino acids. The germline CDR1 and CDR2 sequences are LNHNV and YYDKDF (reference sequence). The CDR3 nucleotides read TGTGCCACCAGCCGGGACACGAACATTCAGTACTTC. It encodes CATSRDTNIQYF. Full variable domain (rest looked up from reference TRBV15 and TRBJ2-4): DAMVIQNPRYQVTQFGKPVTLSCSQTLNHNVMYWYQQKSSQAPKLLFHYYDKDFNNEADTPDNFQSRRPNTSFCFLDIRSPGLGDTAMYLCATSRDTNIQYFGAGTRLSVL.

CDR3 loop: CASSPWASGTYNEQFF. The CDR3 DNA sequence: TGTGCCAGCAGCCCTTGGGCTAGCGGGACCTACAATGAGCAGTTCTTC. The gene calls are TRBV7-9 and TRBJ2-1; 9 bases are a match to TRBD2. The germline CDR1 and CDR2 sequences are SEHNR and FQNEAQ (reference sequence). This CDR3 contains 16 residues. The V segment lost 5 bases and the J segment 2 bases; nucleotides outside the gene matches: 7. The whole variable domain, remainder taken from reference TRBV7-9 and TRBJ2-1, is DTGVSQNPRHKITKRGQNVTFRCDPISEHNRLYWYRQTLGQGPEFLTYFQNEAQLEKSRLLSDRFSAERPKGSFSTLEIQRTEQGDSAMYLCASSPWASGTYNEQFFGPGTRLTVL.

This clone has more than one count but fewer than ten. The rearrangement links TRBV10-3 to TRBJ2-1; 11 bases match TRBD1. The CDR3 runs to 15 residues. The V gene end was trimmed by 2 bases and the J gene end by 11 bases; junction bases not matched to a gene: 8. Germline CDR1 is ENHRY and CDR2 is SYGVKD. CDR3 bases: TGTGCCATCAGTGAGAGTGGGGACAGGGGGGGCAAGCAGTTCTTC. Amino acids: CAISESGDRGGKQFF.

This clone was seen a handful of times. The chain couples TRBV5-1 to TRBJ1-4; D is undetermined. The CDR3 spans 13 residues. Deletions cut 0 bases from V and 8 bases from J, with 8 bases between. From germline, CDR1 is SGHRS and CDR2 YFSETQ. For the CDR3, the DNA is TGCGCCAGCAGCTTGGTTTCCAAAGAAAAACTGTTTTTT. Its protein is CASSLVSKEKLFF. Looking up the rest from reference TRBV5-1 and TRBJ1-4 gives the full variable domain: KAGVTQTPRYLIKTRGQQVTLSCSPISGHRSVSWYQQTPGQGLQFLFEYFSETQRNKGNFPGRFSGRQFSNSRSEMNVSTLELGDSALYLCASSLVSKEKLFFGSGTQLSVL.

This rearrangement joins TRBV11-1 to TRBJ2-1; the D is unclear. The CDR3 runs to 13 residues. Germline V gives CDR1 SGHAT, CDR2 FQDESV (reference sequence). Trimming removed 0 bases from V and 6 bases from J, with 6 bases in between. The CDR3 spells CASSLAVANEQFF. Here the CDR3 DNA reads TGTGCCAGCAGCTTAGCAGTAGCCAATGAGCAGTTCTTC.

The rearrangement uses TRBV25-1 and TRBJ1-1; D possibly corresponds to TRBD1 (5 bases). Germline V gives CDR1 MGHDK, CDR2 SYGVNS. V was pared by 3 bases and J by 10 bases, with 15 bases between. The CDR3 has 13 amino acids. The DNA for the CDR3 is TGTGCCAGCAGTGAGAGGGGAAGTTCGGGAGCTTTCTTT. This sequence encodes CASSERGSSGAFF.

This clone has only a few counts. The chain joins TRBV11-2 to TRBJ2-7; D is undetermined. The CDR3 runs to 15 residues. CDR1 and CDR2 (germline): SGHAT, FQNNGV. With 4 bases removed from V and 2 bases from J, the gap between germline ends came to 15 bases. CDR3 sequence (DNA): TGTGCCAGCAGCTCCCCAACGATACGTACCTACGAGCAGTACTTC. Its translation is CASSSPTIRTYEQYF.

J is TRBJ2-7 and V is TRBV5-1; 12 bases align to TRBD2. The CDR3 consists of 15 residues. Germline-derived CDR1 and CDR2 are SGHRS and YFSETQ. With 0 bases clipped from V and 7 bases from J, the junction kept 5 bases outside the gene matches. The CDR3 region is CASSLVLAGGEEQYF. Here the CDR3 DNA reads TGCGCCAGCAGCTTGGTTCTAGCGGGAGGGGAGGAGCAGTACTTC.

The CDR3 sequence is CASSLGDLAGATYEQYF. In DNA, the CDR3 is TGTGCCAGCAGCTTGGGGGACCTGGCGGGAGCCACTTACGAGCAGTACTTC. The chain is built from TRBV5-4 and TRBJ2-7; 7 bases are a match to TRBD2. This CDR3 region has 17 residues. The germline gives CDR1 SGHNT, CDR2 YYREEE (reference sequence). Germline trimming cut 0 bases from V and 4 bases from J; bases unmatched to any gene: 13.

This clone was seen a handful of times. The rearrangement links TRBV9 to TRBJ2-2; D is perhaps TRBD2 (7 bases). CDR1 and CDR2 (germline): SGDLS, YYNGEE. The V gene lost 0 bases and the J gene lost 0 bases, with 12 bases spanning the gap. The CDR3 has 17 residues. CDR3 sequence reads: CASSVAGGTTNTGELFF. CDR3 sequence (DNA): TGTGCCAGCAGCGTAGCGGGGGGCACCACGAACACCGGGGAGCTGTTTTTT.

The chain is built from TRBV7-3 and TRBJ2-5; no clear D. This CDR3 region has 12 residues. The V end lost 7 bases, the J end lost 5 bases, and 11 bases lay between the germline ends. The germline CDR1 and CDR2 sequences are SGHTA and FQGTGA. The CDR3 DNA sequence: TGTGCCAGCACGTGGGTTGGGGAGACCCAGTACTTC. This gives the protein CASTWVGETQYF.

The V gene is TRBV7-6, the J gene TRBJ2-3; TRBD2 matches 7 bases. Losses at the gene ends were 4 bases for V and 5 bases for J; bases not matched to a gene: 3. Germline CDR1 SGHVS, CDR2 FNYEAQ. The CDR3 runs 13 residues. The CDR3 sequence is CASSYTGGDTQYF. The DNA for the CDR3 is TGTGCCAGCAGCTACACGGGAGGAGATACGCAGTATTTT.